These 23 T cell receptor beta chains were sequenced from one sample in a study of blood T cell repertoires in COVID-19. The table came from immunoSEQ multiplex PCR; TCRdb's copy has only in-frame clones and leaves some out. The table includes around 160,000 clones, roughly 86% detected once. The sequencing sample was made of peripheral blood. These receptors all stem from a man aged 18 to 30 with acute or convalescent COVID-19.

The chain carries TRBV9 and TRBJ1-3; 7 bases line up with TRBD1. This CDR3 is 15 amino acids long. The germline CDR1 and CDR2 sequences are SGDLS and YYNGEE. Unmatched junction bases numbered 6, after V lost 2 bases and J lost 4 bases. The CDR3 nucleotides read TGTGCCAGCAGCGTGCGACAGGGCGGAGGAAACACCATATATTTT. Its protein product is CASSVRQGGGNTIYF.

This chain links TRBV19 with TRBJ1-5; perhaps TRBD1 as D (5 bases). V was clipped by 9 bases and J by 1 base, with 10 bases between them. Germline CDR1 LNHDA, CDR2 SQIVND (reference sequence). The CDR3 runs 13 residues. The CDR3 DNA is TGTGCCAGCTCGACAGAGAGCAATCAGCCCCAGCATTTT. It yields the protein CASSTESNQPQHF.

The gene calls are TRBV9 and TRBJ1-4; D might be TRBD1 (6 bases). Germline V gives CDR1 SGDLS, CDR2 YYNGEE. This CDR3 contains 18 residues. Trimming removed 0 bases from V and 3 bases from J, with 18 bases in between. CDR3 bases: TGTGCCAGCAGCGTAGAAGTGAGTGTGGGGGCGTCTAATGAAAAACTGTTTTTT. This translates into CASSVEVSVGASNEKLFF.

V and J are TRBV4-1 and TRBJ1-5; 8 bases line up with TRBD1. Germline CDR1 reads MGHRA; CDR2 reads YSYEKL. With V trimmed by 0 bases and J by 6 bases, 4 bases remained unmatched. CDR3 length: 15 amino acids. The CDR3 reads CASSQEAGGFQPQHF. The CDR3 nucleotides read TGCGCCAGCAGCCAAGAAGCAGGGGGCTTTCAGCCCCAGCATTTT.

The chain is built from TRBV11-2 and TRBJ2-7, with 10 positions matching TRBD2. Germline V CDR1 and CDR2: SGHAT, FQNNGV. V dropped 2 bases and J dropped 2; count of bases not matched to a gene: 0. The CDR3 contains 14 residues. DNA of the CDR3: TGTGCCAGCAGCTTAAGCGGGGGGGCCTACGAGCAGTACGTC. Translating it yields CASSLSGGAYEQYV.

The rearrangement joins TRBV6-5 to TRBJ1-5, with TRBD1 identical over 9 bases. The length of the CDR3 is 15 residues. Per germline, CDR1 MNHEY and CDR2 SVGAGI. V gave up 8 bases and J gave up 1 base; unmatched junction bases: 6. The CDR3 DNA is TGTGCCAGCGGTCTAGGACAGGGGAGCAATCAGCCCCAGCATTTT. Residues: CASGLGQGSNQPQHF.

A single count supports this clone. The chain recombines TRBV28 with TRBJ2-3; 7 bases align to TRBD1. Germline V gene data show CDR1 as MDHEN and CDR2 as SYDVKM. The CDR3 is 16 amino acids. J was trimmed by 3 bases and V by 3 bases; bases with no gene match: 9. CDR3: CASSFNQGVVTDTQYF. Written as DNA, the CDR3 is TGTGCCAGCAGTTTCAACCAGGGGGTGGTGACAGATACGCAGTATTTT. Full variable domain (rest looked up from reference TRBV28 and TRBJ2-3): DVKVTQSSRYLVKRTGEKVFLECVQDMDHENMFWYRQDPGLGLRLIYFSYDVKMKEKGDIPEGYSVSREKKERFSLILESASTNQTSMYLCASSFNQGVVTDTQYFGPGTRLTVL.

The count of this clone is one. The gene calls are TRBV11-3 and TRBJ2-3, with D perhaps TRBD1 (7 bases). Trimming took off 1 base at V and 0 bases at J, with 11 bases between the two ends. There are 16 residues in the CDR3. CDR1 and CDR2 from the germline V gene are SGHNT and YENEEA. The CDR3 nucleotides read TGTGCCAGCAGCTTAGGCGGGACAGTTAGCACAGATACGCAGTATTTT. Translated, it gives CASSLGGTVSTDTQYF.

The gene calls are TRBV9 and TRBJ1-1; D is undetermined. This CDR3 contains 13 residues. The V end lost 1 base, the J end lost 0 bases, and 4 bases lay between the germline ends. Germline CDR1 reads SGDLS; CDR2 reads YYNGEE. CDR3 loop: CASSVYVNTEAFF. The DNA of the CDR3 is TGTGCCAGCAGCGTATATGTGAACACTGAAGCTTTCTTT.

The rearrangement joins TRBV6-1 to TRBJ1-1; 7 bases are a match to TRBD1. The J segment lost 5 bases and the V segment lost 2 bases, leaving 5 bases of the junction unmatched. Germline V gene sequence: CDR1 MNHNS, CDR2 SASEGT. The CDR3 extends over 14 amino acids. This chain's CDR3 is CASSEYRGGTEAFF. The CDR3 coding sequence is TGTGCCAGCAGTGAATACAGGGGCGGGACTGAAGCTTTCTTT.

The CDR3 DNA follows: TGTGCCAGCAGTTTGAGACAGGCCCTGAGCTCCTACAATGAGCAGTTCTTC. Translating it yields CASSLRQALSSYNEQFF. This chain joins TRBV28 and TRBJ2-1, with D possibly matching TRBD1 (6 bases). The V end was cut by 3 bases, the J end by 0 bases, with 15 bases between. Germline-derived CDR1 and CDR2 are MDHEN and SYDVKM. The CDR3 covers 17 residues.

The chain combines TRBV30 with TRBJ2-3, with 9 positions matching TRBD2. The CDR3 runs to 13 residues. Germline V gene data show CDR1 as GTSNPN and CDR2 as SVGIG (reference sequence). Trimming at V came to 4 bases and at J to 5 bases, leaving 4 bases not matched to a gene. CDR3 in DNA: TGTGCCTGGAAGCGGGGGGCGAGAGATACGCAGTATTTT. It encodes CAWKRGARDTQYF. Filled out from reference TRBV30 and TRBJ2-3, the complete variable domain reads SQTIHQWPATLVQPVGSPLSLECTVEGTSNPNLYWYRQAAGRGLQLLFYSVGIGQISSEVPQNLSASRPQDRQFILSSKKLLLSDSGFYLCAWKRGARDTQYFGPGTRLTVL.

The V gene is TRBV24-1, the J gene TRBJ1-3, with D perhaps matching TRBD1 (6 bases). V lost 9 bases and J lost 0, with 23 bases in between. The germline V gene has CDR1 KGHDR and CDR2 SFDVKD. CDR3 size: 18 residues. The CDR3 nucleotides read TGTGCCACCCTATACCAGGCCAGGGGTGAGAACTCTGGAAACACCATATATTTT. Amino acid sequence: CATLYQARGENSGNTIYF.

The V and J genes are TRBV6-1 and TRBJ1-2; D ambiguous. The germline V and J ends were trimmed by 2 bases and 5 bases, with 3 bases remaining between them. The CDR3 is 11 amino acids. Germline V gene lookup returns CDR1 MNHNS and CDR2 SASEGT. In nucleotides, the CDR3 is TGTGCCAGCAGTGAAACTTATGGCTACACCTTC. Its protein is CASSETYGYTF.

This chain joins TRBV28 and TRBJ2-7; maybe TRBD1 (6 bases). The CDR3 runs to 14 residues. Trimming took off 5 bases at V and 2 bases at J, with 13 bases between the two ends. Germline V gene data show CDR1 as MDHEN and CDR2 as SYDVKM. CDR3 bases: TGTGCCAGCAGTAGGGGGACCCACACCTACGAGCAGTACGTC. Its protein product is CASSRGTHTYEQYV.

This clone was seen a few times. The J gene is TRBJ2-2, the V gene TRBV18; D ambiguous. The CDR3 is made up of 15 amino acids. In germline, CDR1 is KGHSH, CDR2 LQKENI. V was trimmed by 6 bases and J by 0 bases, leaving 11 bases between them. The CDR3 sequence is CASSFRSANTGELFF. The CDR3 region has the DNA TGTGCCAGCTCCTTCAGGTCCGCGAACACCGGGGAGCTGTTTTTT.

The chain joins TRBV11-2 to TRBJ2-7, with 9 bases identical to TRBD1. V was pared by 6 bases and J by 7 bases, with 16 bases of the junction left unmatched. This CDR3 is built from 16 residues. Germline CDR1 and CDR2: SGHAT and FQNNGV. In DNA, the CDR3 is TGTGCCAGCAGGTCAATCAAGGACAGGGGACAAGGGGAGCAGTACTTC. It translates to CASRSIKDRGQGEQYF.

The chain carries TRBV9 and TRBJ2-1; TRBD1 matches 7 bases. Losses at the gene ends were 4 bases for V and 1 base for J; bases not matched to a gene: 8. The CDR3 spans 16 residues. Germline CDR1 is SGDLS and CDR2 is YYNGEE. CDR3 sequence (DNA): TGTGCCAGCAGCCCACAGGGGCAGGGGTCCTACAATGAGCAGTTCTTC. Protein: CASSPQGQGSYNEQFF.

The chain is built from TRBV29-1 and TRBJ1-2; D is ambiguous. Trimming removed 0 bases from V and 5 bases from J, with 16 bases in between. Germline CDR1 and CDR2: SQVTM and ANQGSEA. The CDR3 spans 15 residues. The CDR3: CSVEDPWRGKYGYTF. CDR3 coding DNA: TGCAGCGTTGAAGATCCCTGGAGAGGCAAGTATGGCTACACCTTC.

V usage is TRBV2 and J usage is TRBJ1-5; D remains unclear. The CDR3 spans 15 residues. Germline V gene lookup returns CDR1 SNHLY and CDR2 FYNNEI. V was clipped by 5 bases and J by 0 bases, with 11 bases between them. CDR3 amino acids: CASSRDHHSNQPQHF. CDR3 in DNA: TGTGCCAGCAGTCGGGATCACCATAGCAATCAGCCCCAGCATTTT.

V usage is TRBV30 and J usage is TRBJ1-4, with D unclear. Germline CDR1 GTSNPN, CDR2 SVGIG (reference sequence). CDR3 length equals 14 residues. The V end was cut by 0 bases, the J end by 5 bases, with 10 bases between. The CDR3 DNA follows: TGTGCCTGGAGTGTACGGCCGGGAAATGAAAAACTGTTTTTT. Translation: CAWSVRPGNEKLFF.

The chain carries TRBV5-6 and TRBJ2-1, with D possibly TRBD1 on 8 matching bases. V lost 3 bases and J 0 bases, leaving 16 bases between the germline ends. This CDR3 is built from 17 residues. CDR1 is SGHDT, CDR2 YYEEEE, per germline. The CDR3 region has the DNA TGTGCCAGCAGCTCACAGGGGGGGATAGGCTCCTACAATGAGCAGTTCTTC. Amino acid sequence: CASSSQGGIGSYNEQFF. The full variable domain, with the rest looked up from reference TRBV5-6 and TRBJ2-1, is DAGVTQSPTHLIKTRGQQVTLRCSPKSGHDTVSWYQQALGQGPQFIFQYYEEEERQRGNFPDRFSGHQFPNYSSELNVNALLLGDSALYLCASSSQGGIGSYNEQFFGPGTRLTVL.

The genes are TRBV6-6 and TRBJ1-5; D gene ambiguous. The CDR3 covers 13 residues. With 4 bases removed from V and 5 bases from J, the gap between germline ends came to 9 bases. CDR1 MNHNY and CDR2 SVGAGI come from the germline V gene (reference sequence). CDR3 nucleotide sequence: TGTGCCAGCAGTTGGGGAGGAGATCAGCCCCAGCATTTT. Protein sequence: CASSWGGDQPQHF.